This T cell receptor beta chain derives from a study of cytotoxic CD8 clonotypes in ibrutinib-treated CLL. The overall study: Patients attained some 24 partial and 2 complete responses; at median 68 months, roughly 15 remained remitted while approximately 12 progressed.

Only in-frame clones appear in the TCRdb table, and some are missing; sequencing was by immunoSEQ multiplex PCR. The sample yields about 72,000 clones, approximately 80% seen once. This clone has only a few counts. Germline assignment: CDR1 MGHRA and CDR2 YSYEKL. V lost 1 base and J lost 2, with 6 bases in between. This CDR3 spans 13 amino acids. The source of this sequence is a human donor with chronic lymphocytic leukemia. This chain links TRBV4-1 with TRBJ2-7, with D unclear. The sample was PBMCs, taken at disease progression, from a patient treated with ibrutinib. CDR3 loop: CASSQVRTYEQYF. The CDR3 DNA follows: TGCGCCAGCAGCCAAGTTCGTACCTACGAGCAGTACTTC.